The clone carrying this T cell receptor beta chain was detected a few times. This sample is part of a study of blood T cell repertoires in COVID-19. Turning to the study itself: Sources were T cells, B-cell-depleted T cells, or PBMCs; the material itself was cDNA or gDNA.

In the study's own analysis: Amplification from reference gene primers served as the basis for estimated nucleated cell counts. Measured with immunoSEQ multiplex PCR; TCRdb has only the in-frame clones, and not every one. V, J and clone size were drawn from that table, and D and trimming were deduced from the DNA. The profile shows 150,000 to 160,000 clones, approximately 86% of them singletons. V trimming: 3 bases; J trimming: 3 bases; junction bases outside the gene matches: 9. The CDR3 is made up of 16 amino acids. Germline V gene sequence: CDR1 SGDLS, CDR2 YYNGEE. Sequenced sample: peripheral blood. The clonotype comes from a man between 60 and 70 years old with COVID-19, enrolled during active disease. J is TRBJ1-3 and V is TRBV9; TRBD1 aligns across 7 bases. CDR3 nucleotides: TGTGCCAGCAGCGAAGACTCGACAGGGAATGGAAACACCATATATTTT. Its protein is CASSEDSTGNGNTIYF.